The text below deals with one T cell receptor (beta chain). The antigen is unknown. Although they were nominally healthy when sampled, donors likely had unrecorded immune exposures. This record comes from a study of cytomegalovirus exposure and HLA in healthy donors. General study results and limits: Within an earlier analysis, most TCR beta V segments proved productive either about 90% or about 30% of the time. There were reportedly fewer N-insertions in an Asian-associated ancestry cluster than the roughly 700-donor mean, in a later analysis.

Trimming stripped 1 base from V and 3 bases from J, with 7 bases between. CDR3 length equals 13 residues. Germline lookup yields CDR1 SGHTS and CDR2 YDEGEE. The PCR contained 60 Vbeta and 13 Jbeta primers. Clones were sequenced by immunoSEQ multiplex PCR, and TCRdb holds only the in-frame ones, with some missing. Among roughly 120,000 clones, about three quarters were seen once, and the ten largest hold roughly 1.2%. The sequence was collected from a woman between 25 and 40 years old in good health and CMV-seronegative. The genes are TRBV5-8 and TRBJ1-1; no clear D. The sample taken for sequencing was PBMCs. The CDR3 reads CASSLQMYTEAFF. DNA for the CDR3: TGTGCCAGCAGCTTGCAGATGTACACTGAAGCTTTCTTT.